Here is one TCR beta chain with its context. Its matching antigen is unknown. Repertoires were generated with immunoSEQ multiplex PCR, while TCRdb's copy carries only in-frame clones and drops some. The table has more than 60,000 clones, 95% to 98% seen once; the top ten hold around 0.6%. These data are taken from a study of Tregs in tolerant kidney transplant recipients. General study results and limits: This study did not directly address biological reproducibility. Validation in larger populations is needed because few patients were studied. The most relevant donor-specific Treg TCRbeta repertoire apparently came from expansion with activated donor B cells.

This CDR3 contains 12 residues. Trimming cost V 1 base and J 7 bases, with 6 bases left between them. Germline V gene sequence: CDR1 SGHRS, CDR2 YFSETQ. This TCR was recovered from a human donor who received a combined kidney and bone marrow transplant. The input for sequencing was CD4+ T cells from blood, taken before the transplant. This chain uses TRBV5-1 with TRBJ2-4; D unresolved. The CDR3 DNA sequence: TGCGCCAGCAGCTTGTACGGGAACATTCAGTACTTC. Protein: CASSLYGNIQYF.